These T cell receptor beta chains were read from a single sample in a study of OX40 agonist ivuxolimab in advanced cancers. Libraries were prepared by immunoSEQ multiplex PCR; TCRdb keeps only in-frame clonotypes and omits some of them. Counted here are tens of thousands of clones, over 75% occurring once; the ten biggest clones make up roughly 0.7%. The material sequenced was CD4+ or CD8+ T cells sorted from blood, taken in a trial of the OX40 agonist ivuxolimab. The receptors were sampled from an adult with an advanced solid tumor such as melanoma, head and neck, liver or kidney cancer. The CDR3 runs from the conserved cysteine through the conserved F or W. Fields, in order: D gene, V gene, J gene, clone size, CDR3 protein, CDR3 DNA. A D gene is named only where the DNA matches it firmly. Not all rows give a size; the values are once, few, many and, for expanded clones, a class.

d_gene: NA
v_gene: TRBV4-3
j_gene: TRBJ1-3
abundance: NA
CDR3aa: CASSQVAKQNGNTIYF
CDR3nt: TGCGCCAGCAGCCAAGTTGCCAAACAGAATGGAAACACCATATATTTT

d_gene: NA
v_gene: TRBV7-2
j_gene: TRBJ2-2
abundance: NA
CDR3aa: CASSSMPPLAGELFF
CDR3nt: TGTGCCAGCAGTTCCATGCCCCCGCTGGCCGGGGAGCTGTTTTTT

d_gene: NA
v_gene: TRBV5-1
j_gene: TRBJ1-2
abundance: NA
CDR3aa: CASSRDTGPYYGYTF
CDR3nt: TGCGCCAGCAGCCGGGACACGGGACCTTACTATGGCTACACCTTC

d_gene: TRBD1
v_gene: TRBV5-1
j_gene: TRBJ1-6
abundance: NA
CDR3aa: CASSSQGSAYNSPLHF
CDR3nt: TGCGCCAGCAGCTCACAGGGGTCCGCTTATAATTCACCCCTCCACTTT

d_gene: NA
v_gene: TRBV15
j_gene: TRBJ1-3
abundance: NA
CDR3aa: CATSFNGGGLNTIYF
CDR3nt: TGTGCCACCAGCTTCAACGGGGGAGGGCTGAACACCATATATTTT

d_gene: TRBD1
v_gene: TRBV7-8
j_gene: TRBJ1-6
abundance: NA
CDR3aa: CASSVTGSSYNSPLHF
CDR3nt: TGTGCCAGCAGCGTGACAGGGAGCTCCTATAATTCACCCCTCCACTTT

d_gene: NA
v_gene: TRBV10-3
j_gene: TRBJ2-1
abundance: NA
CDR3aa: CAITPTGPYNEQFF
CDR3nt: TGTGCCATCACTCCGACGGGGCCCTACAATGAGCAGTTCTTC

d_gene: TRBD1
v_gene: TRBV4-1
j_gene: TRBJ1-4
abundance: NA
CDR3aa: CASSQGWTGRMWKLFF
CDR3nt: TGCGCCAGCAGCCAAGGTTGGACAGGGAGGATGTGGAAACTGTTTTTT

d_gene: NA
v_gene: TRBV29-1
j_gene: TRBJ2-5
abundance: NA
CDR3aa: CSTRGGIGTQYF
CDR3nt: TGCAGCACCCGAGGGGGAATTGGGACCCAGTACTTC

d_gene: TRBD1
v_gene: TRBV5-1
j_gene: TRBJ2-1
abundance: NA
CDR3aa: CASSLVAGQVYNEQFF
CDR3nt: TGCGCCAGCAGCTTGGTGGCGGGACAGGTGTACAATGAGCAGTTCTTC

d_gene: NA
v_gene: TRBV6-5
j_gene: TRBJ2-2
abundance: NA
CDR3aa: CASSYRQAGELFF
CDR3nt: TGTGCCAGCAGTTACCGGCAGGCCGGGGAGCTGTTTTTT

d_gene: NA
v_gene: TRBV6-1
j_gene: TRBJ1-1
abundance: NA
CDR3aa: CATGGWIEDTEAFF
CDR3nt: TGTGCCACCGGGGGTTGGATAGAGGACACTGAAGCTTTCTTT

d_gene: TRBD1
v_gene: TRBV11-2
j_gene: TRBJ1-1
abundance: NA
CDR3aa: CASSPTDRGGRGAFF
CDR3nt: TGTGCCAGCAGCCCAACCGACAGGGGGGGGAGGGGAGCTTTCTTT

d_gene: NA
v_gene: TRBV5-1
j_gene: TRBJ2-2
abundance: NA
CDR3aa: CASSPRVGRSNTGELFF
CDR3nt: TGCGCCAGCAGTCCGAGAGTGGGCAGATCGAACACCGGGGAGCTGTTTTTT

d_gene: TRBD1
v_gene: TRBV6-6
j_gene: TRBJ2-1
abundance: medium-sized
CDR3aa: CASQLRQGSYNEQFF
CDR3nt: TGTGCCAGCCAGCTCAGACAGGGTTCGTACAATGAGCAGTTCTTC

d_gene: NA
v_gene: TRBV20-1
j_gene: TRBJ1-5
abundance: NA
CDR3aa: CSAATEANQHF
CDR3nt: TGCAGTGCTGCGACGGAGGCAAACCAGCATTTT

d_gene: NA
v_gene: TRBV7-9
j_gene: TRBJ1-1
abundance: NA
CDR3aa: CASSLSGRTEAFF
CDR3nt: TGTGCCAGCAGCCTGTCGGGGCGGACTGAAGCTTTCTTT